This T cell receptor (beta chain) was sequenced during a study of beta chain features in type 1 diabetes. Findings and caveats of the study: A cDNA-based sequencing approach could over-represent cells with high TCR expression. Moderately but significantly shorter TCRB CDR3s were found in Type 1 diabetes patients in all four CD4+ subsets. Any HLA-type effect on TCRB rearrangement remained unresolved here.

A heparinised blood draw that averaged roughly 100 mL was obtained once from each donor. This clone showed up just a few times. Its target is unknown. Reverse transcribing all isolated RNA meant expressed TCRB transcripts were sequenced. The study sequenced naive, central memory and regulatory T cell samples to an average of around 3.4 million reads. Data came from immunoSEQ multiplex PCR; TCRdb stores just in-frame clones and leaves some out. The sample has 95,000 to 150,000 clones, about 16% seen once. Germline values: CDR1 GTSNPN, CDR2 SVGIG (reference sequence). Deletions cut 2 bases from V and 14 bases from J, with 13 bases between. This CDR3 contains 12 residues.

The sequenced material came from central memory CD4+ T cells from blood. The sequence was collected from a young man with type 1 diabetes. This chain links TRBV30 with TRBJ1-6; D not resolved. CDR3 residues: CAWSYAAGTLHF. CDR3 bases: TGTGCCTGGAGTTACGCAGCCGGGACCCTCCACTTT. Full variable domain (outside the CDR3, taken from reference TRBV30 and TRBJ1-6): SQTIHQWPATLVQPVGSPLSLECTVEGTSNPNLYWYRQAAGRGLQLLFYSVGIGQISSEVPQNLSASRPQDRQFILSSKKLLLSDSGFYLCAWSYAAGTLHFGNGTRLTVT.